The text below deals with one T cell receptor beta chain. Data came from immunoSEQ multiplex PCR; TCRdb stores just in-frame clones and leaves some out. Of over 55,000 clones in the sample, more than 80% were seen once. The CDR3 is 13 residues long. Germline V gene lookup returns CDR1 SGHKS and CDR2 YYEKEE (reference sequence). Trimming left V 4 bases short and J 6 bases short, with 11 bases between. This specimen comes from a study of blood T cell repertoires in COVID-19. Across the study: Sample material is recorded as cDNA or gDNA derived from T cells, B-cell-depleted T cells, or PBMCs.

The receptor's source is a woman aged 40 to 49 with acute COVID-19. The chain carries TRBV5-5 and TRBJ1-5; D gene unclear. Sequencing was performed on PBMCs or T cells enriched from blood (not recorded which). The CDR3 coding sequence is TGTGCCAGCAGCCCCCTAGGATCTCAGCCCCAGCATTTT. Translation: CASSPLGSQPQHF.